This T cell receptor beta chain was recovered during a study of blood T cell repertoires in COVID-19 (dated by TCRdb to the early 2020s). For the study in its entirety: Samples from collaborators originated in the United States, Italy and Spain and spanned both the acute and convalescent phases of COVID-19. The prospective study material was composed of cDNA or gDNA derived from T cells, B-cell-depleted T cells, or PBMCs. The dataset comprised deeply sampled blood TCRbeta repertoires from subjects exposed to, actively infected with, or recovered from COVID-19. The repertoires were made available in a free public database intended to serve as a resource for research on the immune response to SARS-CoV-2. The samples were drawn from two sources: the first 160 participants of the ongoing ImmuneRACE study, and some 1,300 subjects contributed by 6 global collaborators. Sample metadata almost always included a de-identified subject ID, COVID-19 status, age in years and sex. Where available, HLA class I and class II types were taken from metadata supplied by the sample provider and were not determined by assay-based typing. Study-wide conclusions, independent of this receptor: How much clinical and demographic metadata was included differed by source and by participant, and the metadata was provided uncurated.

TCRbeta CDR3 regions were amplified from genomic DNA by means of the immunoSEQ Assay, a bias-controlled multiplex PCR. The study's processing was this. The number of nucleated cells in each sample was estimated by amplification of reference gene primers within the assay. Sequence reads were collapsed and filtered to measure the absolute abundance of every unique TCRbeta CDR3 rearrangement. Productive Simpson clonality was computed per sample as the square root of Simpson's diversity index over productive rearrangements. TCRdb retrieved this table from immuneACCESS and kept in-frame rearrangements only. Not all clones are present; in checked studies, unresolved V genes account for under half, and no reason is known for the remainder. That table is the source of V, J and clone size, and D and trimming were worked out from the DNA. Across this sample there are 55,000 to 65,000 clones, with 87% seen only once. In total, the top ten clones hold about 9.5% of the sample.

The collaborating institutions used their own protocols to collect whole blood in K2EDTA tubes. For TCRbeta analysis, collaborator samples were shipped as frozen whole blood, as isolated PBMCs, or as DNA extracted from either sample type. As concerns this clone: It lacks a known antigen. There are no base qualities to consult, and no much larger clone falls within one base.

From its cysteine to its phenylalanine, the CDR3 spans 13 amino acids. Only the CDR3 DNA stays, 39 bases, in frame from base 1. The CDR1 and CDR2 encoded by the germline V gene (reference sequence) are GTSNPN and SVGIG. The germline V and J ends show losses of 4 bases and 0 bases respectively, and no gene match explains 0 bases of the junction. The chain was built from TRBV30 and TRBJ2-3; TRBD2 agrees with 8 junctional bases. This receptor was obtained from a human donor with acute or convalescent COVID-19. The donor label of this sample is uncertain. The source material was peripheral blood. The bases are TGTGCCTGGAAGCGGGGGAGCACAGATACGCAGTATTTT. It is translated as CAWKRGSTDTQYF.